The rows below give T cell receptor beta chains drawn from one sample of a study of graft-versus-host responses after intestinal transplantation. These receptors' targets are unknown. Profiled with immunoSEQ multiplex PCR; TCRdb holds only in-frame clones, not every one. Of over 75,000 clones detected, under 95% appear once; the ten largest clones hold about 0.07%. The specimen was unstimulated CD8+ T cells sorted from spleen or lymph node cells, collected before transplant. All receptors come from a human donor who was the organ donor for an intestinal transplant. CDR3s include the opening cysteine and the closing phenylalanine or tryptophan. The D gene is left open where the match is weak. A clone size is listed for some rows: how often the clone was seen (once, few, many), or a class if it is expanded.

.,TRBD1,TRBJ1-6,TRBV28,TGTGCCAGCTCTGGGACAGATTATAATTCACCCCTCCACTTT,CASSGTDYNSPLHF
.,.,TRBJ1-1,TRBV10-3,TGTGCCATCACCAGGTCTAAGGGGGACACTGAAGCTTTCTTT,CAITRSKGDTEAFF
once,TRBD1,TRBJ1-1,TRBV19,TGTGCCAGTCGTCAAACAGGGGTTCTCAACACTGAAGCTTTCTTT,CASRQTGVLNTEAFF
.,.,TRBJ1-1,TRBV29-1,TGCAGCGTCGACTCACCAGGGGTCACTGAAGCTTTCTTT,CSVDSPGVTEAFF
.,.,TRBJ1-5,TRBV2,TGTGCCAGCAGTGACCACACTATCAATCAGCCCCAGCATTTT,CASSDHTINQPQHF
.,TRBD2,TRBJ2-5,TRBV7-6,TGTGCCAGCAGCCGCGGACTAGCGGGAGATCGGAGACAAGAGACCCAGTACTTC,CASSRGLAGDRRQETQYF
.,.,TRBJ2-1,TRBV7-9,TGTGCCAGCACGATACCCCAGTTCGAGCAGTTCTTC,CASTIPQFEQFF
.,TRBD1,TRBJ1-6,TRBV27,TGTGCCAGCAAGAGAGAAGGGGGCGGCTATAATTCACCCCTCCACTTT,CASKREGGGYNSPLHF
few,.,TRBJ1-4,TRBV19,TGTGCCAGTCAACGGGGGTTAGAACTGTTTTTT,CASQRGLELFF
.,TRBD1,TRBJ1-1,TRBV6-6,TGTGCCAGCAGGGGAAAACGGACAGGGGAAAACACTGAAGCTTTCTTT,CASRGKRTGENTEAFF
.,.,TRBJ2-3,TRBV20-1,TGCAGTGCTAGAGTAGAGGCGCAGTATTTT,CSARVEAQYF
.,TRBD2,TRBJ2-2,TRBV7-8,TGTGCCAGCAGCACCGGGACTAGCGGCACCGGGGAGCTGTTTTTT,CASSTGTSGTGELFF
.,.,TRBJ2-1,TRBV20-1,TGCAGTGCTAAACGGGACTCTGAGCAGTTCTTC,CSAKRDSEQFF
few,.,TRBJ2-2,TRBV6-6,TGTGCCAGCAGTTACGATAGCGGGGAGCTGTTTTTT,CASSYDSGELFF
.,TRBD1,TRBJ2-1,TRBV4-1,TGCGCCAGCAGCCAATCCGGGACAGGGACCCCCTCCCCCTCCTACAATGAGCAGTTCTTC,CASSQSGTGTPSPSYNEQFF
.,.,TRBJ2-7,TRBV11-2,TGTGCCAGCAGCTTTAAGGAGGGGGAGCAGTACTTC,CASSFKEGEQYF